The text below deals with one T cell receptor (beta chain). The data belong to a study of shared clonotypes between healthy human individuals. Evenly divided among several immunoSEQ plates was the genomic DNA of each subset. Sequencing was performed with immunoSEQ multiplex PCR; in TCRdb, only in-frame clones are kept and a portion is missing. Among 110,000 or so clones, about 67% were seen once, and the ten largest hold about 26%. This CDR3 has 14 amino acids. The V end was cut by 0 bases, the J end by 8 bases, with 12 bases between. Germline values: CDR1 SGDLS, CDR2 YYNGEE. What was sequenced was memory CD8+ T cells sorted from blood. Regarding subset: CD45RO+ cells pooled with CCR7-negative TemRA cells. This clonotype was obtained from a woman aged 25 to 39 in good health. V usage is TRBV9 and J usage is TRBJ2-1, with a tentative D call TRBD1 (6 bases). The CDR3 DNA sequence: TGTGCCAGCAGCGTAGGAGGGGGAAACGATGAGCAGTTCTTC. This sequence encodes CASSVGGGNDEQFF.